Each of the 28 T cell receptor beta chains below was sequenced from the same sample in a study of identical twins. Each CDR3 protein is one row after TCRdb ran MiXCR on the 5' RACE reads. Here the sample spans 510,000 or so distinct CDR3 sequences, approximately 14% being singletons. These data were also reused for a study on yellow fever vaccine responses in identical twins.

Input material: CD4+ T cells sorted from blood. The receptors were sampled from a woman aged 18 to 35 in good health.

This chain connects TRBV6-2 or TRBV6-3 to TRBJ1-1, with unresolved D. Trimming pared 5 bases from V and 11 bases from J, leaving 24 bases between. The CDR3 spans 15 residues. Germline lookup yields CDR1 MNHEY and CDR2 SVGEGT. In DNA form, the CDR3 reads TGTGCCAGCAGTCACCCCCGACATGATAGCACGAAGGCTTTCTTT. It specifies CASSHPRHDSTKAFF.

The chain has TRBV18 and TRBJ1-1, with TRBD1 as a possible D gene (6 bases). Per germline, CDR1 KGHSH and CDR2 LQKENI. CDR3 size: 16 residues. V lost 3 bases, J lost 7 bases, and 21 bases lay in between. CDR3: CASSPMTDRKIVEAFF. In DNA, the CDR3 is TGTGCCAGCTCACCGATGACAGACAGGAAGATTGTTGAAGCTTTCTTT.

The CDR3 loop reads CASSTPDRGQVSSYNEQFF. The CDR3, as DNA: TGTGCCAGCAGCACACCGGACAGGGGGCAAGTCAGCTCCTACAATGAGCAGTTCTTC. J is TRBJ2-1 and V is TRBV11-2, with 11 bases aligning to TRBD1. V lost 5 bases, J lost 0 bases, and 12 bases stayed unmatched. CDR1 and CDR2 from the germline V gene are SGHAT and FQNNGV. The CDR3 spans 19 residues.

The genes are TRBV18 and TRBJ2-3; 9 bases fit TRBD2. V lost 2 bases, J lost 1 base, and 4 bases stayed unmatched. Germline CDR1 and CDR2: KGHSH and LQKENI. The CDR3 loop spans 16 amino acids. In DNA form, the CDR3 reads TGTGCCAGCTCACCAAGACTAGCGGAGGGCACAGATACGCAGTATTTT. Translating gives CASSPRLAEGTDTQYF.

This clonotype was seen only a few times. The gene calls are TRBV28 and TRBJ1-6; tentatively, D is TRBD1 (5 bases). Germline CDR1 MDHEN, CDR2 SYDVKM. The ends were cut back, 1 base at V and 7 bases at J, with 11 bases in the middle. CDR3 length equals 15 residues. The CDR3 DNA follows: TGTGCCAGCAGTTTATTCCCAGGGTCAAATTCACCCCTCCACTTT. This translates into CASSLFPGSNSPLHF.

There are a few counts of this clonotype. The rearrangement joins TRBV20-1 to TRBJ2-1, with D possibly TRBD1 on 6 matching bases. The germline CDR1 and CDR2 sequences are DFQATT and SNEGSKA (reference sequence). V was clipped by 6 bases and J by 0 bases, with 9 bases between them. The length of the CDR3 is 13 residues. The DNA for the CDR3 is TGCAGTGCCACAGGGAGCTCCTACAATGAGCAGTTCTTC. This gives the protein CSATGSSYNEQFF.

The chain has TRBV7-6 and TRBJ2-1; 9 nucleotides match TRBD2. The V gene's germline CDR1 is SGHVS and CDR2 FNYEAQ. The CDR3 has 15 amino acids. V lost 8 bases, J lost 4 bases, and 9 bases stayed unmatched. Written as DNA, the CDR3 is TGTGCCAGCGGGTTGGCGGGAGGGGAATACAATGAGCAGTTCTTC. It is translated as CASGLAGGEYNEQFF.

The CDR3 DNA sequence: TGTGCCAGCAGCCCAGACAGGGGAAACACCATATATTTT. It yields the protein CASSPDRGNTIYF. V is TRBV7-2 and J is TRBJ1-3; D is possibly TRBD1 (6 bases). This CDR3 is built from 13 residues. Trimming cost V 5 bases and J 4 bases, with 9 bases left between them. Germline V gene lookup returns CDR1 SGHTA and CDR2 FQGNSA.

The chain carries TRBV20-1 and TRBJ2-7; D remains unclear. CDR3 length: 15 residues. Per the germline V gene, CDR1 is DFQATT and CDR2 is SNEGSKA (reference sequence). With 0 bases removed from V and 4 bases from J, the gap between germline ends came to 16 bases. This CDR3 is CSAREGPTPFYEQYV. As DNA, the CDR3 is TGCAGTGCTAGAGAAGGTCCGACGCCTTTTTACGAGCAGTACGTC.

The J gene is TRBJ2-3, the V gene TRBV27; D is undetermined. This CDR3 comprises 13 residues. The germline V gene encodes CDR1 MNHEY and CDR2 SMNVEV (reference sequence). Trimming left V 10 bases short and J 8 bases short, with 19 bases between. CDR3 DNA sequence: TGTGCCACCTCGGTGGCCCGCTCGTCTACGCAGTATTTT. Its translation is CATSVARSSTQYF.

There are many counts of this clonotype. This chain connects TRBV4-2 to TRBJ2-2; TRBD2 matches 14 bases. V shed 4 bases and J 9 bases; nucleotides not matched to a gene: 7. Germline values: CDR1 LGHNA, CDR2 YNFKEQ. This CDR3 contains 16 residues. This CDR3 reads CASSPRTSGGLRELFF. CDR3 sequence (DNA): TGTGCCAGCAGCCCTCGGACTAGCGGGGGGCTACGGGAGCTGTTTTTT.

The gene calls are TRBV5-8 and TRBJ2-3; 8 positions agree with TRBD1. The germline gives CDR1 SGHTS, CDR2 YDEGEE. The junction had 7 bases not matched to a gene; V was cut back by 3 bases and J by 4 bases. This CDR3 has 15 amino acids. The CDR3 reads CASSWTGTASDTQYF. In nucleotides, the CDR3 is TGTGCCAGCAGCTGGACAGGGACAGCCTCAGATACGCAGTATTTT.

The CDR3 DNA reads TGTGCCAGCAGATCCTCCAACCAAGAGACCCAGTACTTC. As protein: CASRSSNQETQYF. The J gene is TRBJ2-5, the V gene TRBV12-3 or TRBV12-4; D uncertain. CDR3 length: 13 residues. V was clipped by 6 bases and J by 0 bases, with 8 bases between them.

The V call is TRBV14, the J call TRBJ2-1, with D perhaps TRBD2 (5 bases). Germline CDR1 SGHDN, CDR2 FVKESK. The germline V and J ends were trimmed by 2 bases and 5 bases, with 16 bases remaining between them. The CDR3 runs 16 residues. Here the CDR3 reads CASSQIGRLPDNEQFF. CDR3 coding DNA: TGTGCCAGCAGCCAAATTGGGAGACTACCCGACAATGAGCAGTTCTTC.

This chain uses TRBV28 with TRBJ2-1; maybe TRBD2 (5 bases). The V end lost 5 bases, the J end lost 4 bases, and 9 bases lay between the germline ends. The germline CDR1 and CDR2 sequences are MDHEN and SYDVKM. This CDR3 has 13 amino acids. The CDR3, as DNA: TGTGCCAGCAGTCGGCGCGGGTACAATGAGCAGTTCTTC. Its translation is CASSRRGYNEQFF.

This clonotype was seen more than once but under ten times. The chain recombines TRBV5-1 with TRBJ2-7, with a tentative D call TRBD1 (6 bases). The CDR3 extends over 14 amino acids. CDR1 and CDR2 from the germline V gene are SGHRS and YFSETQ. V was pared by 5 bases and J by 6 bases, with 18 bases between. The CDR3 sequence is CASRIEQGTTEQYF. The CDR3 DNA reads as TGCGCCAGCAGGATAGAGCAGGGGACAACCGAGCAGTACTTC.

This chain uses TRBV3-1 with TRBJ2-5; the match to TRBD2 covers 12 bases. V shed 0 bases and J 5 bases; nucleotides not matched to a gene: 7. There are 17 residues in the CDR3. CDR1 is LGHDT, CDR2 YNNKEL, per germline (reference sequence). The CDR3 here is CASSQDGLAGFRETQYF. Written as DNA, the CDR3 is TGTGCCAGCAGCCAAGACGGACTAGCGGGATTCAGGGAGACCCAGTACTTC.

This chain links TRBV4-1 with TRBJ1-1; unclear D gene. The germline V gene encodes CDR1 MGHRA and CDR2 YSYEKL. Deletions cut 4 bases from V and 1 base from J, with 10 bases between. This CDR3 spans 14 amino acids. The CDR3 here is CASSPQAANTEAFF. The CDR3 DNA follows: TGCGCCAGCAGCCCTCAGGCAGCGAACACTGAAGCTTTCTTT.

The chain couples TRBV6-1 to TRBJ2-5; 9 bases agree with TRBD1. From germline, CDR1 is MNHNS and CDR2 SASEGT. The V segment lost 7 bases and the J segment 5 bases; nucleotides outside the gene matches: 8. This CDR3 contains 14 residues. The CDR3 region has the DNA TGTGCCAGCAACCCTCCGGGACAGGGTGAGACCCAGTACTTC. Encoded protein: CASNPPGQGETQYF.

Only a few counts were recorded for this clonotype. The CDR3 region is CASSLVASGGPQATQYF. DNA for the CDR3: TGCGCCAGCAGCTTGGTGGCTAGCGGGGGGCCCCAAGCTACCCAGTACTTC. This chain uses TRBV5-1 with TRBJ2-5; 11 nucleotides match TRBD2. Germline lookup yields CDR1 SGHRS and CDR2 YFSETQ. The CDR3 is made up of 17 amino acids. Unmatched junction bases numbered 12, after V lost 0 bases and J lost 8 bases.

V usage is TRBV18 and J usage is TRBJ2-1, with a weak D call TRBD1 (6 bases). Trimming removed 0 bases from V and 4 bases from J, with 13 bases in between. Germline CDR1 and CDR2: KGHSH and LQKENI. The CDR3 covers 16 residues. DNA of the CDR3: TGTGCCAGCTCACCACCCGGCAGGGGCGTTTACAATGAGCAGTTCTTC. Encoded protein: CASSPPGRGVYNEQFF. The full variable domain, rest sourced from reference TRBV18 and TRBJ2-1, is NAGVMQNPRHLVRRRGQEARLRCSPMKGHSHVYWYRQLPEEGLKFMVYLQKENIIDESGMPKERFSAEFPKEGPSILRIQQVVRGDSAAYFCASSPPGRGVYNEQFFGPGTRLTVL.

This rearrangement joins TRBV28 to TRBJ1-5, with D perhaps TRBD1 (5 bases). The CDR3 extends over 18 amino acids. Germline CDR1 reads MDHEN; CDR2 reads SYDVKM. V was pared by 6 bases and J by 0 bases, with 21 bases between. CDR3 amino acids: CASRFFGQGILSNQPQHF. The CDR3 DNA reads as TGTGCCAGCAGGTTTTTTGGTCAGGGAATACTTAGCAATCAGCCCCAGCATTTT.

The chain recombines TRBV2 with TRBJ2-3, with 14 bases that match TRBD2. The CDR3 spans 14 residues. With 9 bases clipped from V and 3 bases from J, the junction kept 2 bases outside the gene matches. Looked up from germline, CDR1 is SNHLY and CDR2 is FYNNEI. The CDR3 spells CARRTSGGTDTQYF. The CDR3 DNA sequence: TGTGCCAGAAGGACTAGCGGGGGGACAGATACGCAGTATTTT. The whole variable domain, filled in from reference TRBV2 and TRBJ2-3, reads EPEVTQTPSHQVTQMGQEVILRCVPISNHLYFYWYRQILGQKVEFLVSFYNNEISEKSEIFDDQFSVERPDGSNFTLKIRSTKLEDSAMYFCARRTSGGTDTQYFGPGTRLTVL.

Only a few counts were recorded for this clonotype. The CDR3 sequence: CAATGTGNQETQYF. The CDR3 DNA is TGTGCCGCCACCGGGACAGGGAACCAAGAGACCCAGTACTTC. The chain employs TRBV10-3 and TRBJ2-5; 9 nucleotides agree with TRBD1. Per the germline V gene, CDR1 is ENHRY and CDR2 is SYGVKD. The ends lost 11 bases at V and 0 bases at J; junction bases unmatched: 7. This CDR3 region has 14 residues.

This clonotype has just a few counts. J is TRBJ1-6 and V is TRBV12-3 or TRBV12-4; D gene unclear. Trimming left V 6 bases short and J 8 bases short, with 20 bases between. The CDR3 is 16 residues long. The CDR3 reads CASSFSDGPPDSPLHF. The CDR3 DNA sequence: TGTGCCAGCAGCTTCTCCGACGGACCGCCCGATTCACCCCTCCACTTT.

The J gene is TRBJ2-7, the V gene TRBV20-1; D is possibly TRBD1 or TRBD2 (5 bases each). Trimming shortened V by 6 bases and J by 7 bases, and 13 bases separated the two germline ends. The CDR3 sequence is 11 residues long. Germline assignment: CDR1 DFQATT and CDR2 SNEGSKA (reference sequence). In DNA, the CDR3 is TGCAGTGCGGTTGGGGGAAAAGAGCAGTACGTC. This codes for CSAVGGKEQYV.

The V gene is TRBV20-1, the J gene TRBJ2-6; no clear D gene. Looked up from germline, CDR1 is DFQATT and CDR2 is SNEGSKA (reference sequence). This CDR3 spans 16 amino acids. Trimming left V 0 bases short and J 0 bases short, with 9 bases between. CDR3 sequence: CSARDFSSSGANVLTF. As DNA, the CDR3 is TGCAGTGCTAGAGATTTTTCCAGCTCTGGGGCCAACGTCCTGACTTTC.

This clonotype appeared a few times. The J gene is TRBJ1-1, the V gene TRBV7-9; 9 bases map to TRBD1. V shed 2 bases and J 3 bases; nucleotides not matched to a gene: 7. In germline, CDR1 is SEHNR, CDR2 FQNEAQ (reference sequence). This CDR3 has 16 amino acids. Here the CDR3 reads CASSLTGGAFHTEAFF. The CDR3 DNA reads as TGTGCCAGCAGCTTAACAGGGGGCGCCTTCCACACTGAAGCTTTCTTT. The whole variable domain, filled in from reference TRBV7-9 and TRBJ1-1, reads DTGVSQNPRHKITKRGQNVTFRCDPISEHNRLYWYRQTLGQGPEFLTYFQNEAQLEKSRLLSDRFSAERPKGSFSTLEIQRTEQGDSAMYLCASSLTGGAFHTEAFFGQGTRLTVV.